Listed here are 29 T cell receptor beta chains from one sample, sequenced in a study of T cells after yellow fever vaccination. Each CDR3 protein gets one entry after TCRdb re-called the 5' RACE reads with MiXCR. Among about 360,000 distinct CDR3 sequences listed, 6.2% were seen once. The material was PBMCs, obtained 5 days after the yellow fever booster vaccination. The receptors originated from a man under 40 who received the YFV17D yellow fever vaccine.

This clonotype was counted many times. The chain recombines TRBV28 with TRBJ2-6; no reliable D call. V shed 4 bases and J shed 2 bases, with 6 bases lying between them. This CDR3 is 14 amino acids long. CDR1 is MDHEN, CDR2 SYDVKM, per germline. CDR3 sequence (DNA): TGTGCCAGCAGTTCGGACCCTGGGGCCAACGTCCTGACTTTC. Amino acids: CASSSDPGANVLTF. Based on the CDR3 plus reference TRBV28 and TRBJ2-6, the full variable domain is DVKVTQSSRYLVKRTGEKVFLECVQDMDHENMFWYRQDPGLGLRLIYFSYDVKMKEKGDIPEGYSVSREKKERFSLILESASTNQTSMYLCASSSDPGANVLTFGAGSRLTVL.

This clonotype has a count of ten or more. The V gene is TRBV7-2, the J gene TRBJ2-1; D remains unclear. From germline, CDR1 is SGHTA and CDR2 FQGNSA. V was cut by 1 base and J by 7 bases, with 11 bases left in between. CDR3 size: 14 residues. The CDR3 DNA is TGTGCCAGCAGCTTAGACTCGGGTGCGAATGAGCAGTTCTTC. It encodes CASSLDSGANEQFF.

The gene calls are TRBV7-3 and TRBJ1-1, with D unresolved. Trimming removed 5 bases at V and 3 bases at J, with 10 bases between. The CDR3 extends over 13 amino acids. CDR1 and CDR2 (germline): SGHTA, FQGTGA. CDR3 in DNA: TGTGCCAGCAGCCCCTCCCAGTACACTGAAGCTTTCTTT. Encoded protein: CASSPSQYTEAFF.

This clonotype has a count of ten or more. J is TRBJ2-5 and V is TRBV7-2; TRBD2 matches at 11 bases. The CDR3 runs 15 residues. CDR1 and CDR2 from the germline V gene are SGHTA and FQGNSA. With V trimmed by 7 bases and J by 2 bases, 6 bases remained unmatched. CDR3 DNA: TGTGCCAGCACCCCCGGACTAGCGGGTCAAGAGACCCAGTACTTC. Translating gives CASTPGLAGQETQYF.

This chain links TRBV5-1 with TRBJ1-3, with D possibly being TRBD1 (5 bases). Per the germline V gene, CDR1 is SGHRS and CDR2 is YFSETQ. Trimming removed 3 bases from V and 2 bases from J, with 12 bases in between. The CDR3 covers 15 residues. The CDR3 protein is CASSYKDKAGNTIYF. CDR3 DNA: TGCGCCAGCAGCTATAAGGACAAGGCTGGAAACACCATATATTTT.

This clonotype was observed at least ten times. The rearrangement uses TRBV20-1 and TRBJ2-3; 7 nucleotides align to TRBD2. Germline CDR1 reads DFQATT; CDR2 reads SNEGSKA (reference sequence). This CDR3 comprises 11 residues. Trimming at V came to 5 bases and at J to 5 bases, leaving 1 base not matched to a gene. CDR3 amino acids: CSAAGVDTQYF. The CDR3 bases are TGCAGTGCTGCGGGGGTAGATACGCAGTATTTT.

J is TRBJ2-5 and V is TRBV5-1, with TRBD1 identical over 7 bases. Germline CDR1 and CDR2: SGHRS and YFSETQ. V was clipped by 4 bases and J by 3 bases; unmatched bases: 9. The CDR3 spans 15 residues. The chain's CDR3 is CASSQATGSKETQYF. DNA of the CDR3: TGCGCCAGCAGCCAGGCGACAGGGTCGAAAGAGACCCAGTACTTC.

This sequence joins TRBV20-1 and TRBJ1-5; no definite D call. Trimming left V 6 bases short and J 8 bases short, with 23 bases between. This CDR3 contains 15 residues. CDR1 is DFQATT and CDR2 is SNEGSKA in the germline V gene (reference sequence). CDR3 protein: CSATSVSQGAKPQHF. The CDR3 DNA reads TGCAGTGCCACCAGCGTTAGCCAAGGTGCTAAGCCCCAGCATTTT.

The chain is built from TRBV7-2 and TRBJ1-5; no clear D. Germline CDR1 and CDR2: SGHTA and FQGNSA. The V end lost 5 bases, the J end lost 4 bases, and 12 bases lay between the germline ends. The CDR3 is 14 residues long. CDR3 coding DNA: TGTGCCAGCAGCCCCAGACTGATTAATCAGCCCCAGCATTTT. This translates into CASSPRLINQPQHF.

This clonotype showed up many times. The chain employs TRBV11-2 and TRBJ1-1; D gene unclear. Trimming cost V 0 bases and J 1 base, with 9 bases left between them. CDR1 SGHAT and CDR2 FQNNGV come from the germline V gene. This CDR3 region has 15 residues. DNA for the CDR3: TGTGCCAGCAGCTTAGATCAGGTGACGAACACTGAAGCTTTCTTT. It yields the protein CASSLDQVTNTEAFF.

The chain has TRBV29-1 and TRBJ1-1; 8 positions agree with TRBD1. In germline, CDR1 is SQVTM, CDR2 ANQGSEA. The CDR3 totals 11 residues. V lost 5 bases and J lost 10; bases outside the gene matches: 6. The CDR3 spells CSVKSRGLAFF. CDR3 coding DNA: TGCAGCGTTAAATCCAGGGGGCTAGCTTTCTTT.

At least ten counts were recorded for this clonotype. The chain couples TRBV29-1 to TRBJ2-3; TRBD2 is a possible D gene (6 bases). CDR3 size: 16 residues. CDR1 SQVTM and CDR2 ANQGSEA come from the germline V gene. The ends were cut back, 5 bases at V and 2 bases at J, with 20 bases in the middle. The CDR3 nucleotides are TGCAGCGTTCAAAACTATAAATTGGGACTCACAGATACGCAGTATTTT. Translated: CSVQNYKLGLTDTQYF.

The chain couples TRBV5-5 to TRBJ2-1; a weak D match, TRBD1 (6 bases). This CDR3 comprises 14 residues. Germline CDR1 reads SGHKS; CDR2 reads YYEKEE (reference sequence). The ends were cut back, 6 bases at V and 4 bases at J, with 14 bases in the middle. The CDR3 reads CASKGTQRYNEQFF. In DNA form, the CDR3 reads TGTGCCAGCAAGGGGACACAACGATACAATGAGCAGTTCTTC.

This clonotype has ten or more counts. The chain uses TRBV29-1 and TRBJ2-7, with TRBD2 identical over 14 bases. Germline trimming cut 6 bases from V and 5 bases from J; bases unmatched to any gene: 6. CDR3 length equals 14 residues. From germline, CDR1 is SQVTM and CDR2 ANQGSEA. The CDR3 region is CSVGTSGSADEQYF. In nucleotides, the CDR3 is TGCAGCGTCGGGACTAGCGGGAGTGCGGACGAGCAGTACTTC.

This clonotype has a handful of counts. V and J are TRBV11-1 and TRBJ2-2; D uncertain. V was trimmed by 8 bases and J by 0 bases, leaving 10 bases between them. This CDR3 has 14 amino acids. Germline CDR1 reads SGHAT; CDR2 reads FQDESV (reference sequence). Here the CDR3 reads CASRPGANTGELFF. The CDR3 region has the DNA TGTGCCAGCCGCCCAGGAGCGAACACCGGGGAGCTGTTTTTT.

This clonotype was seen at least ten times. V is TRBV21-1 and J is TRBJ2-7; the table's TRBD1 call for D was not verified on the DNA. TRBV21-1 is a pseudogene. The CDR3 sequence is 16 residues long. The CDR3 is CASRKGEEGATYEQYF. For the CDR3, the DNA is TGTGCCAGCAGGAAGGGGGAGGAGGGGGCGACTTACGAGCAGTACTTC.

The chain joins TRBV7-8 to TRBJ2-7, with 9 bases aligning to TRBD1. The CDR3 runs 15 residues. Per germline, CDR1 SGHVS and CDR2 FQNEAQ. Losses at the gene ends were 3 bases for V and 3 bases for J; bases not matched to a gene: 6. CDR3 loop: CASSLVRQGDYEQYF. CDR3 DNA sequence: TGTGCCAGCAGCTTGGTTCGACAGGGGGACTACGAGCAGTACTTC.

This chain connects TRBV9 to TRBJ2-3; D ambiguous. The germline V gene encodes CDR1 SGDLS and CDR2 YYNGEE. V was cut by 2 bases and J by 2 bases, with 15 bases left in between. The length of the CDR3 is 16 residues. CDR3 amino acids: CASSVSPFGDTDTQYF. CDR3 DNA sequence: TGTGCCAGCAGCGTGTCCCCGTTTGGGGACACAGATACGCAGTATTTT.

This clonotype has only a few counts. The J gene is TRBJ2-5, the V gene TRBV5-4, with D perhaps matching TRBD2 (5 bases). The CDR3 is 15 residues long. The V gene's germline CDR1 is SGHNT and CDR2 YYREEE (reference sequence). V dropped 0 bases and J dropped 7 bases, with 16 bases sitting between them. In DNA form, the CDR3 reads TGTGCCAGCAGCTTGGATCCGCCCCCGGCGGGGACCCAGTACTTC. The encoded protein is CASSLDPPPAGTQYF.

This clonotype was seen a handful of times. V usage is TRBV5-1 and J usage is TRBJ2-1; TRBD2 matches at 9 bases. The CDR3 is 16 amino acids. The germline CDR1 and CDR2 sequences are SGHRS and YFSETQ. The V segment lost 4 bases and the J segment 7 bases; nucleotides outside the gene matches: 12. CDR3 in amino acids: CASSHPGSGSLNEQFF. In DNA, the CDR3 is TGCGCCAGCAGCCACCCGGGTAGCGGGAGCCTAAATGAGCAGTTCTTC.

There are many counts of this clonotype. CDR3 amino acids: CASSHEASGHYEQYF. CDR3 bases: TGTGCCAGCAGCCACGAGGCAAGCGGGCACTACGAGCAGTACTTC. V and J are TRBV3-1 and TRBJ2-7; TRBD2 is a possible D gene (6 bases). Trimming stripped 3 bases from V and 3 bases from J, with 15 bases between. The CDR3 runs 15 residues. Germline CDR1 and CDR2: LGHDT and YNNKEL (reference sequence).

This clonotype has at least ten counts. This rearrangement joins TRBV6-1 to TRBJ2-5; D gene ambiguous. Between the trimmed V and J ends, which lost 8 bases and 1 base, there was a span of 11 bases. CDR3 length: 13 residues. Germline V gives CDR1 MNHNS, CDR2 SASEGT. The CDR3 loop is CASRTWVQETQYF. In DNA, the CDR3 is TGTGCCAGCCGAACGTGGGTCCAAGAGACCCAGTACTTC.

V gene TRBV29-1 combines with J gene TRBJ2-7, with D perhaps matching TRBD1 or TRBD2 (5 bases each). The ends were cut back, 4 bases at V and 0 bases at J, with 10 bases in the middle. CDR1 and CDR2 (germline): SQVTM, ANQGSEA. The CDR3 length is 13 residues. The CDR3 protein is CSVVNGGSYEQYF. CDR3 nucleotides: TGCAGCGTTGTCAATGGGGGCTCCTACGAGCAGTACTTC.

The chain couples TRBV4-3 to TRBJ1-1; D not certain. Germline V gene data show CDR1 as LGHNA and CDR2 as YSLEER. The CDR3 contains 13 residues. Trimming took 0 bases from V and 5 from J, leaving 7 bases between them. The CDR3 nucleotides read TGCGCCAGCAGCCAAGATGGGCGGACTGAAGCTTTCTTT. Its translation: CASSQDGRTEAFF.

A few counts support this clonotype. V usage is TRBV7-2 and J usage is TRBJ1-2, with D tentatively TRBD1 (6 bases). This CDR3 region has 15 residues. Trimming shortened V by 6 bases and J by 3 bases, and 17 bases separated the two germline ends. From germline, CDR1 is SGHTA and CDR2 FQGNSA. The CDR3 DNA follows: TGTGCCAGCAGTACCGCTACAGGGTCTTACTATGGCTACACCTTC. This codes for CASSTATGSYYGYTF.

Only a few counts were recorded for this clonotype. This chain links TRBV9 with TRBJ2-1, with TRBD1 identical over 10 bases. Germline V gene lookup returns CDR1 SGDLS and CDR2 YYNGEE. The CDR3 is 17 amino acids. V gave up 1 base and J gave up 7 bases; unmatched junction bases: 11. The CDR3 loop is CASSVHFRGQGRNEQFF. The CDR3, as DNA: TGTGCCAGCAGCGTACACTTTAGGGGACAGGGGAGGAATGAGCAGTTCTTC.

This clonotype came up many times. The V gene is TRBV23-1, the J gene TRBJ2-4; no definite D call. TRBV23-1 is classed as an ORF, of uncertain function. The CDR3 contains 21 residues. The V gene lost 3 bases and the J gene lost 2 bases, with 29 bases spanning the gap. This CDR3 is CASSHSQSDSNQRISKNIQYF. For the CDR3, the DNA is TGCGCCAGCAGTCACAGTCAGTCTGACTCCAACCAAAGAATATCCAAAAACATTCAGTACTTC.

The V gene is TRBV18, the J gene TRBJ2-1, with TRBD2 identical over 7 bases. This CDR3 region has 14 residues. Germline V lookup: CDR1 KGHSH, CDR2 LQKENI. V was pared by 4 bases and J by 9 bases, with 9 bases of the junction left unmatched. The DNA for the CDR3 is TGTGCCAGCTCACTGGCTAGCGGACAACCTGAGCAGTTCTTC. Residues: CASSLASGQPEQFF.

This clonotype was counted between two and nine times. The chain is built from TRBV27 and TRBJ2-1, with D perhaps assigned TRBD1 or TRBD2 (6 bases each). CDR1 MNHEY and CDR2 SMNVEV come from the germline V gene (reference sequence). Trimming took off 3 bases at V and 0 bases at J, with 9 bases between the two ends. This CDR3 region has 15 residues. The CDR3 loop is CASSLSGASYNEQFF. CDR3 nucleotide sequence: TGTGCCAGCAGTTTGTCGGGGGCCTCCTACAATGAGCAGTTCTTC.